This TCR beta chain appears in the sequencing data of a study of T cell changes during pregnancy in multiple sclerosis. Repertoires were generated with immunoSEQ multiplex PCR, while TCRdb's copy carries only in-frame clones and drops some. The table records tens of thousands of clones, roughly 93% of them present only once. The V gene lost 5 bases and the J gene lost 5 bases, with 18 bases spanning the gap. This CDR3 spans 15 amino acids. Germline V gives CDR1 MDHEN, CDR2 SYDVKM. The source material was peripheral blood, sampled in the third trimester of pregnancy. The chain recombines TRBV28 with TRBJ1-2; perhaps TRBD1 as D (5 bases). The source is a female donor with multiple sclerosis, enrolled in a pregnancy study. The CDR3 sequence is CASSPAGSGGYGYTF. The CDR3 DNA reads as TGTGCCAGCAGTCCCGCAGGGTCCGGGGGGTATGGCTACACCTTC.